Reported below is one T cell receptor (beta chain). The antigen is not known. This record belongs to a study of human T cells and chemical hapten exposure. About the study: The study lasted around 22 weeks, and patients were dosed weekly with diphenylcyclopropenone on the scalp throughout. Whole-study findings and limits: It was expanded TCRs that formed significantly more large CDR3 similarity clusters than controls did.

The V gene's germline CDR1 is KGHSH and CDR2 LQKENI. The CDR3 runs 14 residues. With 5 bases removed from V and 3 bases from J, the gap between germline ends came to 11 bases. TCRdb used MiXCR to reprocess the RACE reads, holding one entry per CDR3 protein. Among 350,000 to 450,000 distinct CDR3 sequences, roughly 5% were seen once, and the ten largest hold 2% to 3%. Described time point: pre-sensitization, week 0. Treatment here: therapeutic diphenylcyclopropenone sensitization with weekly scalp DPC. The sequence was obtained from a woman in her forties or fifties with alopecia areata. Some clones in this sample may be carry-over from other donors' samples. V gene TRBV18 combines with J gene TRBJ1-5; maybe TRBD1 (5 bases). Sequenced here: whole blood, sampled in connection with sensitization to the hapten diphenylcyclopropenone (DPC). The DNA for the CDR3 is TGTGCCAGCTCATCAGCGGGGACCAATCAGCCCCAGCATTTT. As protein: CASSSAGTNQPQHF.